The next 5 T cell receptor beta chains were all read from a single sample in a study of cytomegalovirus exposure and HLA in healthy donors. The PCR employed 60 Vbeta primers together with 13 Jbeta primers. Libraries were prepared by immunoSEQ multiplex PCR; TCRdb keeps only in-frame clonotypes and omits some of them. The sample has some 84,000 clones, around three fifths seen once. Sequencing was done on a sample of PBMCs. The source of these receptors is a woman in her 40s in good health and CMV-seropositive.

The chain couples TRBV2 to TRBJ2-3, with 8 nucleotides matching TRBD2. The CDR3 runs to 12 residues. Looked up from germline, CDR1 is SNHLY and CDR2 is FYNNEI. V was pared by 10 bases and J by 3 bases, with 3 bases of the junction left unmatched. The CDR3 region has the DNA TGTGCCACCAAGCGGGAGACAGATACGCAGTATTTT. Its translation is CATKRETDTQYF.

On this clone: An end of the junction differs from the germline gene, which may be a read error. The chain couples TRBV11-2 to TRBJ1-1, with TRBD1 matching over 8 bases. This CDR3 comprises 15 residues. The germline gives CDR1 SGHAT, CDR2 FQNNGV. CDR3 loop: CASSSVRGRGVEASF. The CDR3 nucleotides are TGTGCCAGCAGCTCGGTCAGGGGGCGCGGGGTTGAAGCTTCCTTT.

The chain employs TRBV25-1 and TRBJ1-2, with D possibly being TRBD1 (6 bases). Trimming shortened V by 6 bases and J by 4 bases, and 18 bases separated the two germline ends. The CDR3 runs to 15 residues. Per germline, CDR1 MGHDK and CDR2 SYGVNS. CDR3 sequence: CASSLGDWTVYGYTF. CDR3 coding DNA: TGTGCCAGCAGCCTCGGAGATTGGACAGTCTATGGCTACACCTTC.

This rearrangement joins TRBV2 to TRBJ1-6; tentatively, D is TRBD1 (6 bases). The CDR3 runs to 14 residues. Germline loops: CDR1 SNHLY, CDR2 FYNNEI. With 4 bases removed from V and 6 bases from J, the gap between germline ends came to 10 bases. The CDR3 nucleotides read TGTGCCAGCAGTGGGCAGGGGACTAATTCACCCCTCCACTTT. The encoded protein is CASSGQGTNSPLHF.

This clone was recorded once. The rearrangement uses TRBV7-2 and TRBJ1-2; no definite D call. Germline CDR1 reads SGHTA; CDR2 reads FQGNSA. V was pared by 2 bases and J by 0 bases, with 7 bases between. The CDR3 has 14 residues. CDR3 DNA sequence: TGTGCCAGCAGCTTATGGCCGCCTAACTATGGCTACACCTTC. Its protein is CASSLWPPNYGYTF.